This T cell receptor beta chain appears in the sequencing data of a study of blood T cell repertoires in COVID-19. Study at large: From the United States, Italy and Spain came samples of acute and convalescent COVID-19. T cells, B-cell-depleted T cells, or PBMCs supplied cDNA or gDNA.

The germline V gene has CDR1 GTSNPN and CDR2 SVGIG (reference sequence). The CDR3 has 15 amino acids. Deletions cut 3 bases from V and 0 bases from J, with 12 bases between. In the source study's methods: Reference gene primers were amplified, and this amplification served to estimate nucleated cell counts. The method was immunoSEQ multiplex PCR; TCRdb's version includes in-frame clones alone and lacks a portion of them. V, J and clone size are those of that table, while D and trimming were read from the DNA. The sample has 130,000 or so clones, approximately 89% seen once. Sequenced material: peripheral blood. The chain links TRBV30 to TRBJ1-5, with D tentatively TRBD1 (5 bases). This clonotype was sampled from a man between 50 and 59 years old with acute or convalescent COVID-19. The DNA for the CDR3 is TGTGCCTGGAGCGGCGGGGGAAGTAGCAATCAGCCCCAGCATTTT. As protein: CAWSGGGSSNQPQHF.